The present entry profiles one T cell receptor (beta chain) with its context. This clonotype was detected a few times. It has no known antigen specificity. Qualities for individual bases were not recorded, and no much larger clone is one base off. The data were obtained in a study of identical twins (dated by TCRdb to the mid-2010s). Some background on the complete study: The study deep-sequenced TCR alpha and beta repertoires from monozygotic twins, unrelated adults of various ages and cord blood to test whether fetal clonotypes persist. To rule out contamination, the twin experiments were replicated at different times with different library preparation protocols.

Library construction relied on 5' RACE. Sequenced using an Illumina HiSeq 2000. A universal primer binding site was added through template switching, and the final cDNA carried a unique molecular identifier so that TCR cDNA molecules could be counted accurately. First-strand cDNA for TCR alpha and beta chains was synthesized from specific primers in the conserved constant-segment region. To control for contamination, every cDNA library carried two barcodes: a SMART-Mk sample barcode plus Illumina barcodes. TruSeq adapter sequences and Illumina sample barcodes were added in two successive PCR steps. TCR alpha and beta cDNA libraries were sequenced on the Illumina HiSeq platform with custom primers. Per the source publication's procedure: Raw reads were processed with MiGEC to extract unique molecular identifiers, and MiXCR was used to determine CDR3 positions. For each individual, recombination models were inferred using an EM algorithm with the repgenHMM and IGoR tools. The analysis of shared clonotypes was done with the tcR package in R, with sharing normalized by the product of cloneset sizes. To study raw recombination free of thymic and clonal selection effects, out-of-frame nonproductive sequences were analyzed. TCRdb handled the public reads itself, with Q25 trimming in fastp and clone calling in MiXCR, and kept productive beta chains. Each CDR3 protein appears once, grouped with its most common genes and DNA. These V and J calls are TCRdb output, not the study's own analysis. This sample holds a few hundred thousand distinct CDR3 sequences; more than 9% were observed only once. The ten largest clones capture around 3.1% of the sample.

The full study reports these points: Zero-insertion analyses could be partly confounded by invariant T cells such as MAIT and iNKT, although diverse VJ usage argued against such confounding for most clonotypes. Fewer insertions were carried by abundant cord blood beta clonotypes; a weaker similar trend was observed in young adult naive repertoires, while no such trend was observed in memory repertoires. A weaker excess of twin sharing was found in beta out-of-frame sequences because the signal-to-noise ratio was lowered by fewer shared sequences. Conclusions relied on cross-sectional statistical analysis, since the same donors could not be followed over many years. Out-of-frame TCR alpha sequences shared between twins showed an excess of low generation-probability sequences compared with coincidental sharing between unrelated individuals. Out-of-frame TCR alpha sharing in monozygotic twins was systematically underestimated by recombination models, whereas sharing between unrelated individuals was in agreement with the recombination models.

There are 16 amino acids in the CDR3, from cysteine to phenylalanine inclusive. Just CDR3 DNA is preserved here, 48 bases in frame from base 1. The germline V gene encodes CDR1 SGHAT and CDR2 FQNNGV. Cut back by 4 bases and 5 bases, the V and J ends lie 20 bases apart. All donors were healthy Caucasians. The twin cohort consisted of three pairs of female monozygotic twins, all aged roughly 18 to 30 years. Peripheral blood mononuclear cells were the source from which RNA for the TCR libraries was isolated. These data were also reused for a study on yellow fever vaccine responses in identical twins. The second study also describes: According to the authors, the vaccine-induced T cell response in identical twins seemed to be partly convergent and partly specific to each individual. In the study, vaccine-responding T cell clones were precisely tracked in identical twins.

The TCR sequence derives from a woman aged 18-35 years in good health. The chain links TRBV11-2 with TRBJ2-5; D gene: possibly TRBD2, on 6 matching bases. The sequencing sample was made of PBMCs. The CDR3 region reads CASSSPAGKIGETQYF. The base sequence is TGTGCCAGCAGCTCCCCGGCGGGAAAAATAGGGGAGACCCAGTACTTC.